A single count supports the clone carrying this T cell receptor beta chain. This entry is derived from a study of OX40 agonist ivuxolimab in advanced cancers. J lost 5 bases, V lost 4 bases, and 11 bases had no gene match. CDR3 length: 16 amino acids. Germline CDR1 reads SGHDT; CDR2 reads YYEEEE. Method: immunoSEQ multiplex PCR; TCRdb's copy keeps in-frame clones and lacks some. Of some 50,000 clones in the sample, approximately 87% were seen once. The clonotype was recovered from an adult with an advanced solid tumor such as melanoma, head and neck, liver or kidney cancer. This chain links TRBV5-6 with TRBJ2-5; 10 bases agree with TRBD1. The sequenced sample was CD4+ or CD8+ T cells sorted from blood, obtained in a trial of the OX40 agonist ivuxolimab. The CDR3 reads CASSPGQGKKGETQYF. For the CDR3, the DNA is TGTGCCAGCAGCCCGGGACAGGGGAAGAAGGGGGAGACCCAGTACTTC. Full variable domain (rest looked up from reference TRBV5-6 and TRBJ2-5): DAGVTQSPTHLIKTRGQQVTLRCSPKSGHDTVSWYQQALGQGPQFIFQYYEEEERQRGNFPDRFSGHQFPNYSSELNVNALLLGDSALYLCASSPGQGKKGETQYFGPGTRLLVL.